Shown below are 10 T cell receptor beta chains from a single sample sequenced in a study of Graves' ophthalmopathy and Graves' hyperthyroidism. Amplified TCR beta CDR3 regions were obtained using RNA transcripts as template. RT-PCR with HTBI primers came first, then second-round multiplex PCR. TCRdb re-analysed the multiplex PCR reads in MiXCR, keeping a single row per CDR3 protein. The sample includes around 1.1 million distinct CDR3 sequences, about 35% of them seen just once. The sequenced sample was peripheral blood or thyroid tissue (not recorded which). These receptors were collected from an adult man with Graves' hyperthyroidism.

The table lists this clonotype with a few counts. A much bigger clone sits one base away, suggesting this may be a read error. J is TRBJ1-1 and V is TRBV10-3; the D gene is possibly TRBD1 (6 bases). Germline-derived CDR1 and CDR2 are ENHRY and SYGVKD. This CDR3 is 12 amino acids long. V was shortened by 4 bases and J by 6 bases, with 9 bases between the two germline ends. The CDR3 nucleotides are TGTGCCATCAGTGGGGGGGGGCCTGAAGCTTTCTTT. It yields the protein CAISGGGPEAFF.

This clonotype was seen many times. This sequence joins TRBV7-2 and TRBJ1-5; D perhaps matches TRBD1 (6 bases). Germline V CDR1 and CDR2: SGHTA, FQGNSA. V gave up 5 bases and J gave up 0 bases, with 11 bases separating them. The CDR3 runs 15 residues. CDR3 in amino acids: CASSPWTDSNQPQHF. The CDR3 bases are TGTGCCAGCAGCCCCTGGACAGATAGCAATCAGCCCCAGCATTTT.

The chain recombines TRBV4-1 with TRBJ2-7; perhaps TRBD2 as D (6 bases). This CDR3 spans 16 amino acids. Germline V gene sequence: CDR1 MGHRA, CDR2 YSYEKL. The germline V and J ends were trimmed by 1 base and 1 base, with 14 bases remaining between them. CDR3 DNA sequence: TGCGCCAGCAGCCAAGTGGAGGGACTCCCGTCCTACGAGCAGTACTTC. This encodes CASSQVEGLPSYEQYF.

The table lists this clonotype with a few counts. A much larger clone sits a single nucleotide away, making a read error possible. This chain joins TRBV5-1 and TRBJ1-1; unclear D gene. The V gene lost 6 bases and the J gene lost 3 bases, with 6 bases spanning the gap. CDR1 is SGHRS, CDR2 YFSETQ, per germline. The CDR3 loop spans 11 amino acids. The CDR3 nucleotides read TGCGCCAGCAATGGGGACACTGAAGCTTTCTTT. This encodes CASNGDTEAFF.

The sample holds a few counts of this clonotype. The chain couples TRBV9 to TRBJ2-2; TRBD1 matches at 10 bases. The junction had 12 bases not matched to a gene; V was cut back by 3 bases and J by 4 bases. CDR3 length: 18 amino acids. Germline values: CDR1 SGDLS, CDR2 YYNGEE. The CDR3 reads CASSASGTGVFSTGELFF. CDR3 DNA: TGTGCCAGCAGCGCTTCCGGGACAGGGGTCTTCAGCACCGGGGAGCTGTTTTTT.

This chain uses TRBV7-3 with TRBJ1-4, with 9 nucleotides matching TRBD1. The CDR3 totals 19 residues. V dropped 11 bases and J dropped 0; count of bases not matched to a gene: 19. CDR1 and CDR2 (germline): SGHTA, FQGTGA. CDR3: CAWSVGTGFWSTTNEKLFF. The CDR3 coding sequence is TGTGCCTGGTCCGTAGGGACAGGGTTTTGGTCGACAACTAATGAAAAACTGTTTTTT.

This clonotype was seen a few times. The chain uses TRBV11-3 and TRBJ2-7; TRBD2 matches at 7 bases. The ends lost 1 base at V and 2 bases at J; junction bases unmatched: 14. In germline, CDR1 is SGHNT, CDR2 YENEEA. This CDR3 region has 18 residues. CDR3 DNA sequence: TGTGCCAGCAGCTTAGTGTATGGGGGGGAAGTATCTCCCTACGAGCAGTACTTC. Encoded protein: CASSLVYGGEVSPYEQYF.

A note on this clonotype: A junction boundary mismatches the germline segment, possibly from a read error. V gene TRBV7-9 combines with J gene TRBJ2-5; D not resolved. CDR1 is SEHNR, CDR2 FQNEAQ, per germline (reference sequence). This CDR3 spans 8 amino acids. In DNA, the CDR3 is TGTGCCAGCAGCCACACCGCCTTC. This sequence encodes CASSHTAF.

Ten or more counts support this clonotype. This chain connects TRBV12-3 or TRBV12-4 to TRBJ1-5, with 9 bases lining up with TRBD1. Trimming removed 4 bases from V and 5 bases from J; junction bases left unmatched: 3. The CDR3 is 14 residues long. The CDR3 DNA is TGTGCCAGCAGTTGGGACAGGGTGGATCAGCCCCAGCATTTT. It translates to CASSWDRVDQPQHF.

This clonotype was seen repeatedly, ten times or more. The chain recombines TRBV15 with TRBJ1-5; D is possibly TRBD1 (5 bases). The CDR3 has 16 residues. CDR1 LNHNV and CDR2 YYDKDF come from the germline V gene (reference sequence). Trimming removed 2 bases at V and 7 bases at J, with 18 bases between. DNA of the CDR3: TGTGCCACCAGCAGACCCCTGGGGGGGGTGGGGCAGCCCCAGCATTTT. Protein: CATSRPLGGVGQPQHF.